The clone carrying this TCR beta chain was recorded a few times. In the original workflow: Quantification of nucleated cells was approximated via reference gene primer amplification. The table came from immunoSEQ multiplex PCR; TCRdb's copy has only in-frame clones and leaves some out. The D gene and trimming were derived from the DNA, and the V and J assignments and clone size from that table. The table lists 90,000 to 120,000 clones, approximately 81% of them singletons. This sample is part of a study of blood T cell repertoires in COVID-19. About the research overall: The United States, Italy and Spain provided the acute and convalescent COVID-19 samples. Sources were T cells, B-cell-depleted T cells, or PBMCs; the material itself was cDNA or gDNA.

CDR3 length: 18 amino acids. Germline CDR1 is MGHRA and CDR2 is YSYEKL. V was clipped by 1 base and J by 5 bases; unmatched bases: 10. The chain couples TRBV4-1 to TRBJ2-3; TRBD2 agrees at 12 bases. The receptor was derived from a human donor in a cohort sampled during active COVID-19. Material: peripheral blood. The CDR3 DNA is TGCGCCAGCAGCCAAGGCCTTCCACTAGCGGGAGGAGGAGATACGCAGTATTTT. Encoded protein: CASSQGLPLAGGGDTQYF.